The sequence of this T cell receptor (beta chain) was determined in a study of shared clonotypes between healthy human individuals. Findings and caveats of the study: In having few donors, the study represented limited genetic and exposure-history diversity. Sequencing depth was expected to affect clonotype sharing among donors. Generally, estimated richness proved larger in naive subsets than it did in memory subsets. Among a few donors, roughly 5.5% of naive CD4 clonotypes were found in common.

The protocol was immunoSEQ multiplex PCR, while the TCRdb copy is restricted to in-frame clones and leaves out a portion. The sample yields over 1.4 million clones, around 97% seen once. Trimming cost V 4 bases and J 6 bases; bases outside gene matches: 13. CDR1 SGHRS and CDR2 YFSETQ come from the germline V gene. This CDR3 comprises 16 residues. Remarks on this clone: Its antigen is not identified.

The sequenced sample consisted of naive CD4+ T cells sorted from blood. Subset of the sample: CD45RA+ positively selected. The chain has TRBV5-1 and TRBJ2-3; TRBD1 matches at 8 bases. The receptor was derived from a man between 25 and 39 years old in good health. The CDR3 here is CASSAVGQGWTDTQYF. CDR3 sequence (DNA): TGCGCCAGCAGCGCTGTCGGACAGGGCTGGACCGATACGCAGTATTTT.